The 4 T cell receptor beta chains below were found in one sample sequenced in a study of CD8 T cells in ankylosing spondylitis. From the 5' RACE reads, TCRdb called clonotypes with MiXCR, one entry per CDR3 protein. This table holds about 170,000 distinct CDR3 sequences, around 17% found once. Sequenced material: blood, either unsorted or a sorted T cell fraction (not recorded which). Receptors originate from a male donor with ankylosing spondylitis or in good health (not recorded which).

This clonotype was recorded many times. The gene calls are TRBV7-3 and TRBJ2-1; 12 nucleotides agree with TRBD2. V trimming: 3 bases; J trimming: 9 bases; junction bases outside the gene matches: 9. The germline V gene has CDR1 SGHTA and CDR2 FQGTGA. The CDR3 is made up of 16 amino acids. The CDR3 loop is CASSLTSGSMGGEQFF. The CDR3 DNA is TGTGCCAGCAGCTTGACTAGCGGGAGTATGGGCGGTGAGCAGTTCTTC.

The chain carries TRBV28 and TRBJ1-4; perhaps TRBD1 as D (5 bases). Per germline, CDR1 MDHEN and CDR2 SYDVKM. The CDR3 contains 12 residues. V lost 6 bases to trimming and J lost 7 bases, with 9 bases between them. For the CDR3, the DNA is TGTGCCAGCAGCGGGACGACTGAAAAACTGTTTTTT. As protein: CASSGTTEKLFF.

V gene TRBV6-2 or TRBV6-3 combines with J gene TRBJ2-2; D might be TRBD1 or TRBD2, each matching 5 bases. V lost 0 bases, J lost 8 bases, and 10 bases lay in between. Germline CDR1 is MNHEY and CDR2 is SVGEGT. This CDR3 region has 14 residues. CDR3 in amino acids: CASSYSGESGELFF. DNA for the CDR3: TGTGCCAGCAGTTACTCGGGGGAATCTGGGGAGCTGTTTTTT.

This clonotype was seen only a few times. This chain uses TRBV5-6 with TRBJ2-1; TRBD2 agrees at 10 bases. Germline values: CDR1 SGHDT, CDR2 YYEEEE. The CDR3 runs to 16 residues. Trimming removed 3 bases from V and 6 bases from J; junction bases left unmatched: 9. The DNA of the CDR3 is TGTGCCAGCAGCTCGAAGACTAGCGGGCTAGGCAATGAGCAGTTCTTC. Translated, it gives CASSSKTSGLGNEQFF.